The rows below give T cell receptor beta chains drawn from one sample of a study of post-analysis software for immune sequencing data. TCRdb used MiXCR to reprocess the PCR reads, holding one entry per CDR3 protein. The repertoire holds about 500,000 distinct CDR3 sequences, with over 35% as singletons. Material: blood. The receptors originated from a girl aged 5-17 years with multiple sclerosis. CDR3s include the opening cysteine and the closing phenylalanine or tryptophan. A D gene is named only where the DNA matches it firmly. Only part of the rows carry a size: once, few, many, or a class if the clone is expanded.

d_gene	abundance	j_gene	v_gene	CDR3aa	CDR3nt
.	.	TRBJ2-3	TRBV9	CASSGSNTDTQYF	TGTGCCAGCAGCGGTTCCAACACAGATACGCAGTATTTT
.	few	TRBJ1-2	TRBV5-1	CARSLGSDEGDGYTF	TGCGCCCGCAGCTTGGGATCGGACGAGGGGGATGGCTACACCTTC
TRBD1	.	TRBJ2-6	TRBV5-4	CASSLMGTGTGANVLTF	TGTGCCAGCAGCTTGATGGGGACAGGGACTGGGGCCAACGTCCTGACTTTC
TRBD1	.	TRBJ1-2	TRBV7-2	CASSLQGTPGYTF	TGTGCCAGCAGTTTACAGGGGACCCCTGGCTACACCTTC
.	once	TRBJ2-7	TRBV30	CAWTGILPYEQYF	TGTGCCTGGACAGGCATACTCCCCTACGAGCAGTACTTC
.	.	TRBJ2-3	TRBV2	CASRKGDTQYF	TGTGCCAGCAGAAAGGGGGATACGCAGTATTTT
TRBD2	.	TRBJ2-3	TRBV3-1	CASSQDRLAGGPSLDTQYF	TGTGCCAGCAGCCAAGATAGGCTAGCGGGAGGCCCCTCGTTGGATACGCAGTATTTT
.	.	TRBJ2-1	TRBV29-1	CSVEDNNEQFF	TGCAGCGTTGAGGACAACAATGAGCAGTTCTTC
.	few	TRBJ2-5	TRBV7-2	CASRPNTGGGETQYF	TGTGCCAGCAGACCCAATACAGGGGGGGGAGAGACCCAGTACTTC
.	.	TRBJ2-5	TRBV28	CASNDGGKETQYF	TGTGCCAGCAATGACGGCGGTAAAGAGACCCAGTACTTC
.	.	TRBJ2-7	TRBV21-1	CASSKGDSGNAYEQYF	TGTGCCAGCAGCAAAGGGGACAGCGGAAACGCCTACGAGCAGTACTTC
TRBD2	.	TRBJ2-7	TRBV4-1	CASSQYEPGLAGYEQYF	TGCGCCAGCAGCCAATACGAACCCGGACTAGCGGGCTACGAGCAGTACTTC
TRBD2	.	TRBJ2-7	TRBV5-1	CASSEEREGPYEQYF	TGCGCCAGCAGCGAGGAGCGGGAGGGCCCCTACGAGCAGTACTTC
TRBD2	few	TRBJ2-1	TRBV5-4	CASSGRLAGNNEQFF	TGTGCCAGCAGCGGCAGACTAGCGGGAAACAATGAGCAGTTCTTC
.	.	TRBJ2-1	TRBV29-1	CSVQRWQGGPNEQFF	TGCAGCGTCCAACGGTGGCAGGGGGGCCCGAATGAGCAGTTCTTC